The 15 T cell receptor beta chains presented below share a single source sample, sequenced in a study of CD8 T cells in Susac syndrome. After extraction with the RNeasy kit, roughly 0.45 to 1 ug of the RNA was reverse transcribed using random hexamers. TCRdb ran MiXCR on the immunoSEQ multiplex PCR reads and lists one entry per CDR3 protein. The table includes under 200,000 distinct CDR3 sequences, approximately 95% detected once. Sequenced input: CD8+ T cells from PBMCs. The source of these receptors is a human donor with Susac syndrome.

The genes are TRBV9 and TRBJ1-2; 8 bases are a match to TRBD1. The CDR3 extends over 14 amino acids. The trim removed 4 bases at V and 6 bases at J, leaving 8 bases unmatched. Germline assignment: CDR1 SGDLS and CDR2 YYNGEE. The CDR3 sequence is CASSQGAASHGYTF. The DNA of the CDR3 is TGTGCCAGCAGCCAGGGGGCAGCCTCACATGGCTACACCTTC. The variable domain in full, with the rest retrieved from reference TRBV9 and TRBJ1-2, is DSGVTQTPKHLITATGQRVTLRCSPRSGDLSVYWYQQSLDQGLQFLIQYYNGEERAKGNILERFSAQQFPDLHSELNLSSLELGDSALYFCASSQGAASHGYTFGSGTRLTVV.

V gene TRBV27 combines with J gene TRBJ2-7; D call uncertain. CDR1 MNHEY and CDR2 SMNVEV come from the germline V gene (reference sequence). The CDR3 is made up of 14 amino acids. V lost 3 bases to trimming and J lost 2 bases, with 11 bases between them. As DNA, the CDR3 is TGTGCCAGCAGTTTGATCAAAGGCGCCTACGAGCAGTACTTC. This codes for CASSLIKGAYEQYF.

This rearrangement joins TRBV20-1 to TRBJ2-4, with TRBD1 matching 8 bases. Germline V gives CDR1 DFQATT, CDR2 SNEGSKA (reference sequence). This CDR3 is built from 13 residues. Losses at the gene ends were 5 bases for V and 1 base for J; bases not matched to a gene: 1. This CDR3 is CSAHRGAKNIQYF. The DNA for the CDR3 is TGCAGTGCTCACAGGGGGGCCAAAAACATTCAGTACTTC.

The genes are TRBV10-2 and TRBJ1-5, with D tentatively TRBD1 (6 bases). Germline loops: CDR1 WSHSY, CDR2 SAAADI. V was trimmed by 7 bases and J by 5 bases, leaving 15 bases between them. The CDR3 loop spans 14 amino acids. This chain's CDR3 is CASTNDRIYQPQHF. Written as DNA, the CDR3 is TGCGCCAGCACCAATGACAGGATCTATCAGCCCCAGCATTTT.

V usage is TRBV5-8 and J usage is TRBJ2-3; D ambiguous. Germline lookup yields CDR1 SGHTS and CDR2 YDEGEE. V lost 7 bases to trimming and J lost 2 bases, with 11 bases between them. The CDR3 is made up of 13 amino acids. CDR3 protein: CASSRIYTDTQYF. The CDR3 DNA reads TGTGCCAGCTCCAGGATTTACACAGATACGCAGTATTTT. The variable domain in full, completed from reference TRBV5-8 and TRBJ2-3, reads EAGVTQSPTHLIKTRGQQATLRCSPISGHTSVYWYQQALGLGLQFLLWYDEGEERNRGNFPPRFSGRQFPNYSSELNVNALELEDSALYLCASSRIYTDTQYFGPGTRLTVL.

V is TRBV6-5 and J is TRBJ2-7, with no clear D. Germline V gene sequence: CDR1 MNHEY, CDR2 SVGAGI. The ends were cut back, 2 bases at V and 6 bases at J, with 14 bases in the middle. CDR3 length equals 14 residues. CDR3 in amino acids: CASSYKKWETEQYF. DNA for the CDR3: TGTGCCAGCAGTTACAAAAAGTGGGAAACCGAGCAGTACTTC.

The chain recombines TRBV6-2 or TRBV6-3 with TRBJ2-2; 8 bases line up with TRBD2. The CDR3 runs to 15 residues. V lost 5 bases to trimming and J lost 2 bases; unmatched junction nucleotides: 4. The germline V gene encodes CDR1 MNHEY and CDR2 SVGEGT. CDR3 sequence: CASSSGSLNTGELFF. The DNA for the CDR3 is TGTGCCAGCAGTAGCGGGAGCTTAAACACCGGGGAGCTGTTTTTT.

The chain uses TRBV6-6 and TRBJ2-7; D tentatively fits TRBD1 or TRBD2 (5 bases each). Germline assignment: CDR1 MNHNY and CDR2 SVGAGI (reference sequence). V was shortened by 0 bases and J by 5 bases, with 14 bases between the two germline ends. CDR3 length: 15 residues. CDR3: CASSYSAVDINEQYF. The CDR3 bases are TGTGCCAGCAGTTACTCAGCGGTGGACATTAACGAGCAGTACTTC.

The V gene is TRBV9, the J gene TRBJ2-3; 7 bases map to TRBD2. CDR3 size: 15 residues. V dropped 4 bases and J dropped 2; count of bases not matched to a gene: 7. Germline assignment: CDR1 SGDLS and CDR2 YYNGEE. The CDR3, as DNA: TGTGCCAGCAGCCTCAGACTAGCAGACACAGATACGCAGTATTTT. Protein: CASSLRLADTDTQYF.

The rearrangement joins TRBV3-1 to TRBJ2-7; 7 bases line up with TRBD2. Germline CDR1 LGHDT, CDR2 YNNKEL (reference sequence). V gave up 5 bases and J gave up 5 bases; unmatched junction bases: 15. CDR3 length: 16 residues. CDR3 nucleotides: TGTGCCAGCAGCTCAAGACACGCCGGGACTATTCACGAGCAGTACTTC. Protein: CASSSRHAGTIHEQYF.

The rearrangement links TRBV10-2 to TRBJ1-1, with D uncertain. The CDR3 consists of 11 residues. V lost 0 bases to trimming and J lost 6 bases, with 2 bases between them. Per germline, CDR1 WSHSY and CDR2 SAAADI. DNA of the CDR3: TGCGCCAGCAGTGAGTCGGCTGAAGCTTTCTTT. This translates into CASSESAEAFF.

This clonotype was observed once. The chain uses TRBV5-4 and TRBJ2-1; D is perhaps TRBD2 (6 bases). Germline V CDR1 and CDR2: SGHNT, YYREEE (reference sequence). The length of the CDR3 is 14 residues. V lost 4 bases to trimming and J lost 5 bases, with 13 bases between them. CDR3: CASSPTGLNNEQFF. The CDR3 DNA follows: TGTGCCAGCAGCCCCACGGGACTTAACAATGAGCAGTTCTTC.

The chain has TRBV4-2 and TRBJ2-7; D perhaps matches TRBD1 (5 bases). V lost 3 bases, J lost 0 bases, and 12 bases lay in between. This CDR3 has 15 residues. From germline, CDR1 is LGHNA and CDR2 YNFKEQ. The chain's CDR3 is CASSHKGADSYEQYF. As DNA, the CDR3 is TGTGCCAGCAGCCATAAAGGGGCAGACTCCTACGAGCAGTACTTC.

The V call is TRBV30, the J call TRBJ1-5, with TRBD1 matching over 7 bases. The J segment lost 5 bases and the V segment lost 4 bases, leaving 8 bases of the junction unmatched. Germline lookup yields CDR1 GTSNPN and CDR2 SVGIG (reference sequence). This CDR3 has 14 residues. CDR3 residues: CAWTGTANDQPQHF. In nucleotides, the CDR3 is TGTGCCTGGACTGGGACAGCTAACGATCAGCCCCAGCATTTT.

The DNA of the CDR3 is TGCGCCAGCAGCCAGGGCGGACTAGCAAGTCGCGAGCAGTACTTC. As protein: CASSQGGLASREQYF. V is TRBV4-1 and J is TRBJ2-7, with 8 bases aligning to TRBD2. This CDR3 has 15 amino acids. The J segment lost 6 bases and the V segment lost 3 bases, leaving 10 bases of the junction unmatched. Germline V gene sequence: CDR1 MGHRA, CDR2 YSYEKL.